The 18 T cell receptor beta chains in this list originate from one sample, sequenced in a study of Ad26.COV2.S vaccination and SARS-CoV-2 variants (dated by TCRdb to the early 2020s). Sample treatment or condition, as interpreted from the label and publication: some 20 received Ad26.COV2.S at low or high dose, single or two shots; roughly 5 received placebo; per-sample allocation not given. Repertoires of vaccine and placebo recipients were sequenced from samples collected on day 63 after the first injection. Library preparation was by the immunoSEQ multiplex PCR assay. Drawn from immuneACCESS, this table holds only the in-frame rearrangements with V and J called that TCRdb kept. Clones are partly lost; checked studies trace under half to an unresolved V gene and leave the rest unexplained. In this sample the table shows over 350,000 clones, 70% to 90% of which occur a single time. Jointly, the top ten make up 3.5% of the sample.

The sequences come from peripheral blood, collected in a trial of Ad26.COV2.S vaccine versus placebo. These receptors were taken from a person between 18 and 65 years old who received the Ad26.COV2.S COVID-19 vaccine or a placebo.

J is TRBJ2-1 and V is TRBV5-6, with D tentatively TRBD1 (6 bases). This CDR3 spans 13 amino acids. The ends were cut back, 7 bases at V and 6 bases at J, with 14 bases in the middle. CDR1 and CDR2 from the germline V gene are SGHDT and YYEEEE. The CDR3 bases are TGTGCCAGCTGCATCCGGGACATCAATGAGCAGTTCTTC. Amino acids: CASCIRDINEQFF.

To note about this clone: The junction does not match germline at one end; this may be a read error. The chain carries TRBV6-5 and TRBJ1-1; D remains ambiguous. Germline CDR1 and CDR2: MNHEY and SVGAGI. The CDR3 totals 13 residues. CDR3 amino acids: CASRMTANSEAFF. CDR3 sequence (DNA): TGTGCCAGCAGAATGACGGCGAACTCTGAAGCTTTCTTT.

Turning to this clone: Other nucleotide sequences from this sample produce the same CDR3. The chain links TRBV7-9 to TRBJ2-7; the match to TRBD1 covers 7 bases. The CDR3 consists of 12 residues. Germline values: CDR1 SEHNR, CDR2 FQNEAQ (reference sequence). V gave up 5 bases and J gave up 5 bases; unmatched junction bases: 3. The CDR3 reads CASSLTGDEQYF. The CDR3 DNA is TGTGCCAGCAGCCTAACAGGGGACGAGCAGTACTTC.

The rearrangement joins TRBV12-3 or TRBV12-4 to TRBJ1-2; no firm D call. The CDR3 contains 13 residues. V was trimmed by 3 bases and J by 7 bases, leaving 12 bases between them. The CDR3 nucleotides read TGTGCCAGCAGTTTGGAGGCTCTGGGTGGCTACACCTTC. This translates into CASSLEALGGYTF.

The rearrangement joins TRBV29-1 to TRBJ1-1, with D uncertain. The V gene lost 4 bases and the J gene lost 3 bases, with 9 bases spanning the gap. The CDR3 contains 12 residues. Germline lookup yields CDR1 SQVTM and CDR2 ANQGSEA. DNA of the CDR3: TGCAGCGTTGGACGGGTGGACACTGAAGCTTTCTTT. It translates to CSVGRVDTEAFF.

This clone was counted a few times. The gene calls are TRBV7-2 and TRBJ2-6; D call uncertain. Trimming removed 1 base from V and 2 bases from J, with 15 bases in between. Per germline, CDR1 SGHTA and CDR2 FQGNSA. There are 18 residues in the CDR3. The CDR3, as DNA: TGTGCCAGCAGCTTAGAGGTCAGACTGGGCGCTGGGGCCAACGTCCTGACTTTC. Its translation: CASSLEVRLGAGANVLTF.

In its sample, this clone was seen a few times. J is TRBJ1-3 and V is TRBV7-8; no firm D call. Germline V gives CDR1 SGHVS, CDR2 FQNEAQ. The CDR3 contains 14 residues. V lost 0 bases and J 4 bases, leaving 7 bases between the germline ends. The CDR3 is CASSLALFGNTIYF. In DNA form, the CDR3 reads TGTGCCAGCAGCTTAGCGCTCTTCGGAAACACCATATATTTT.

This chain connects TRBV18 to TRBJ1-3; tentatively, D is TRBD1 (5 bases). The CDR3 contains 17 residues. Germline V CDR1 and CDR2: KGHSH, LQKENI. V was trimmed by 0 bases and J by 0 bases, leaving 12 bases between them. The CDR3 sequence is CASSPPASGSSGNTIYF. CDR3 nucleotide sequence: TGTGCCAGCTCACCACCGGCGTCAGGGAGCTCTGGAAACACCATATATTTT.

The chain combines TRBV2 with TRBJ2-2, with D hard to call. The germline V gene encodes CDR1 SNHLY and CDR2 FYNNEI. The CDR3 consists of 13 residues. V gave up 7 bases and J gave up 6 bases, with 12 bases separating them. Here the CDR3 reads CASTGLPAGELFF. The DNA for the CDR3 is TGTGCCAGCACTGGGCTTCCGGCCGGGGAGCTGTTTTTT.

The chain joins TRBV24-1 to TRBJ2-2; D unclear. V was cut by 7 bases and J by 8 bases, with 16 bases left in between. This CDR3 region has 14 residues. Germline CDR1 and CDR2: KGHDR and SFDVKD. The CDR3 loop is CATSIGQDGGELFF. CDR3 nucleotides: TGTGCCACCAGCATAGGCCAGGACGGTGGGGAGCTGTTTTTT.

Concerning this clone: Germline is not matched at one junction end, which may reflect a read error. This chain connects TRBV15 to TRBJ1-1; D is undetermined. The CDR3 covers 13 residues. CDR1 is LNHNV, CDR2 YYDKDF, per germline (reference sequence). The DNA of the CDR3 is TGTGCCACCAGCAGAGATAGGAACGGTTTTGGTCTCTTT. Its protein is CATSRDRNGFGLF.

This chain's CDR3 is CASSFLGDTQYF. CDR3 nucleotides: TGTGCCAGCAGTTTTCTGGGTGATACGCAGTATTTT. The V call is TRBV27, the J call TRBJ2-3; D is uncertain. The CDR3 runs to 12 residues. V shed 3 bases and J shed 6 bases, with 7 bases lying between them. CDR1 is MNHEY and CDR2 is SMNVEV in the germline V gene (reference sequence).

The CDR3 DNA follows: TGTGCCAGCAGTGAAGGTGTTGGGACTACCGAGACCCAGTACTTC. This encodes CASSEGVGTTETQYF. The J gene is TRBJ2-5, the V gene TRBV2, with TRBD2 identical over 7 bases. This CDR3 region has 15 residues. V dropped 1 base and J dropped 5; count of bases not matched to a gene: 7. Germline CDR1 SNHLY, CDR2 FYNNEI.

The chain uses TRBV5-4 and TRBJ1-1, with TRBD1 matching over 7 bases. Unmatched junction bases numbered 6, after V lost 5 bases and J lost 2 bases. The CDR3 totals 14 residues. Looked up from germline, CDR1 is SGHNT and CDR2 is YYREEE (reference sequence). The CDR3 is CASSSTGLNTEAFF. CDR3 in DNA: TGTGCCAGCAGTTCGACAGGGTTAAACACTGAAGCTTTCTTT.

This chain joins TRBV15 and TRBJ2-1; D may be TRBD2 (5 bases). Germline lookup yields CDR1 LNHNV and CDR2 YYDKDF (reference sequence). V was trimmed by 1 base and J by 7 bases, leaving 14 bases between them. CDR3 length equals 15 residues. CDR3 sequence: CATSRGSEGRNEQFF. The CDR3 DNA sequence: TGTGCCACCAGCAGAGGATCTGAGGGAAGGAATGAGCAGTTCTTC.

This clone was counted only a few times. This chain joins TRBV7-2 and TRBJ2-7; a possible D gene is TRBD2 (5 bases). This CDR3 is 13 amino acids long. The germline gives CDR1 SGHTA, CDR2 FQGNSA. V lost 3 bases and J lost 2, with 8 bases in between. The CDR3 sequence: CASSFLAAYEQYF. The CDR3 DNA sequence: TGTGCCAGCAGCTTTCTAGCCGCCTACGAGCAGTACTTC.

The chain carries TRBV15 and TRBJ2-7; D call uncertain. Germline lookup yields CDR1 LNHNV and CDR2 YYDKDF (reference sequence). V was pared by 6 bases and J by 7 bases, with 19 bases between. The CDR3 has 14 amino acids. The DNA for the CDR3 is TGTGCCACCAGTGCAAATAGCAATCGGCTGGAGCAGTACTTC. Its translation: CATSANSNRLEQYF. Using reference TRBV15 and TRBJ2-7 for the parts outside the CDR3, the full variable domain is DAMVIQNPRYQVTQFGKPVTLSCSQTLNHNVMYWYQQKSSQAPKLLFHYYDKDFNNEADTPDNFQSRRPNTSFCFLDIRSPGLGDTAMYLCATSANSNRLEQYFGPGTRLTVT.

V and J are TRBV7-6 and TRBJ1-5, with TRBD1 as a possible D gene (6 bases). The CDR3 is 15 residues long. Trimming pared 2 bases from V and 1 base from J, leaving 9 bases between. Per germline, CDR1 SGHVS and CDR2 FNYEAQ. The CDR3 DNA is TGTGCCAGCAGCTTAAAGGGGGAAAGCAATCAGCCCCAGCATTTT. Protein sequence: CASSLKGESNQPQHF. The full variable domain, completed using reference TRBV7-6 and TRBJ1-5, is GAGVSQSPRYKVTKRGQDVALRCDPISGHVSLYWYRQALGQGPEFLTYFNYEAQQDKSGLPNDRFSAERPEGSISTLTIQRTEQRDSAMYRCASSLKGESNQPQHFGDGTRLSIL.